This passage covers 9 T cell receptor beta chains from one sample sequenced in a study of tumor-infiltrating lymphocytes in primary liver carcinoma. Synthesis of TCR beta cDNA was carried out from 500 ng total RNA with a constant-region primer. Libraries of TCR beta came from three nested multiplex PCR rounds with slightly modified ARM-PCR. Amplification in the first two PCR rounds was performed using TRBV1-TRBV30 forward primers and a C-beta reverse primer for approximately 10 cycles each. TCRdb fed the multiplex PCR reads into MiXCR, producing one record per CDR3 protein. Of some 180,000 distinct CDR3 sequences listed, 85% are singletons. Joint extraction of RNA and DNA used about 17-31 mg of bulk tissue that was unsorted. The sample taken for sequencing was tumor tissue from primary liver carcinoma. These TCRs come from a man aged 40-55 years with primary liver carcinoma and hepatitis B virus infection.

About this clonotype: Germline and junction disagree at one end, which may indicate a read error. The chain has TRBV6-2 or TRBV6-3 and TRBJ1-2, with D maybe TRBD1 (6 bases). This CDR3 has 16 residues. Germline lookup yields CDR1 MNHEY and CDR2 SVGEGT. CDR3 sequence reads: CASRESEQGVNYCYTF. The CDR3 DNA sequence: TGTGCCAGCAGGGAAAGTGAACAGGGCGTTAACTATTGCTACACCTTC.

This chain joins TRBV12-3 or TRBV12-4 and TRBJ2-2; D is ambiguous. V was clipped by 5 bases and J by 9 bases, with 22 bases between them. The CDR3 totals 16 residues. DNA for the CDR3: TGTGCCAGCAGTCCCCGGCGGCGGACGAACGCCTGGGAGCTGTTTTTT. Translation gives CASSPRRRTNAWELFF.

Remarks on this clonotype: One junction end disagrees with the germline gene, perhaps due to a read error. V gene TRBV11-2 combines with J gene TRBJ1-6; 8 nucleotides align to TRBD1. The CDR3 covers 15 residues. CDR1 is SGHAT, CDR2 FQNNGV, per germline. The chain's CDR3 is CASNREDRAYSPVHF. The CDR3 DNA reads TGTGCCAGCAACCGCGAGGACAGGGCCTATTCACCCGTCCACTTT.

As concerns this clonotype: A read error is likely, as this CDR3 ends without the conserved phenylalanine or tryptophan. This sequence joins TRBV5-1 and TRBJ2-1; possibly TRBD1 for D (6 bases). With 2 bases removed from V and 6 bases from J, the gap between germline ends came to 9 bases. The CDR3 extends over 13 amino acids. CDR1 SGHRS and CDR2 YFSETQ come from the germline V gene. In DNA, the CDR3 is TGCGCCAGCAGCTTATCAGGGGTCAATGAGCAGTTCCTC. Translation: CASSLSGVNEQFL.

A remark on this clonotype: Germline and junction disagree at one end, which may indicate a read error. The CDR3 sequence is CASSSTWGGRSAPVF. The CDR3 DNA reads as TGTGCCAGCAGCTCTACTTGGGGGGGGCGATCAGCCCCAGTATTT. The chain links TRBV5-6 to TRBJ1-5; possible D gene TRBD1, 6 bases. The CDR3 runs 15 residues. Germline V gene data show CDR1 as SGHDT and CDR2 as YYEEEE.

The chain employs TRBV6-2 or TRBV6-3 and TRBJ2-5; either TRBD1 or TRBD2 may fit D (6 bases each). The ends were cut back, 4 bases at V and 4 bases at J, with 16 bases in the middle. The CDR3 has 15 residues. The germline gives CDR1 MNHEY, CDR2 SVGEGT. In DNA form, the CDR3 reads TGTGCCAGCAGTTGGACTACAGGGAGTGGAGAGACCCAGTACTTC. Protein: CASSWTTGSGETQYF.

The J gene is TRBJ1-2, the V gene TRBV4-2; no definite D call. V was pared by 1 base and J by 4 bases, with 13 bases between. The CDR3 loop spans 15 amino acids. CDR1 and CDR2 from the germline V gene are LGHNA and YNFKEQ. The CDR3 DNA sequence: TGTGCCAGCAGCCAAGGCGCCAAGAGCTCCTATGGCTACACCTTC. Translated: CASSQGAKSSYGYTF.

The CDR3 spells CASSRSSRGEGASYGYTF. The CDR3 DNA reads as TGTGCCAGCAGCCGATCGTCCAGGGGAGAGGGCGCGTCCTATGGCTACACCTTC. This chain uses TRBV4-2 with TRBJ1-2; D may be TRBD1 (6 bases). Trimming took off 4 bases at V and 4 bases at J, with 25 bases between the two ends. CDR1 LGHNA and CDR2 YNFKEQ come from the germline V gene. The CDR3 contains 18 residues.

This clonotype has just a few counts. A much larger clone sits a single nucleotide away, making a read error possible. The chain employs TRBV11-2 and TRBJ2-1; 9 positions match TRBD2. From germline, CDR1 is SGHAT and CDR2 FQNNGV. CDR3 size: 15 residues. The CDR3 coding sequence is TGTACCAGCAACCTGGGAGGAGCGGGAGGTCATGAGCAGTTCTTC. Encoded protein: CTSNLGGAGGHEQFF.